This T cell receptor (beta chain) was identified in a study of radiation and T cells in renal cell carcinoma (dated by TCRdb to 2018 to 2020). For the study in its entirety: Samples came from a clinical trial, in which primary renal cell carcinomas received 15 Gy stereotactic body radiation therapy followed by nephrectomy 4 weeks later. In total, 50 or so samples, comprising 25 or so tumors and approximately 27 peripheral blood samples, were subjected to TCR beta sequencing. In the approximately 49 samples combined, roughly 4.4 million unique CDR3 nucleotide sequences were found, encoding 3,000,000 or so unique CDR3 amino acid sequences. Overall results and qualifications from the work: Dynamics of the blood repertoire were not tracked past 4 weeks after treatment. Because pretreatment tumor biopsies were not available, the baseline intratumoral presence of clonotypes could not be determined. The single-armed trial design could not address effects of radiation dose or scheduling on the TCR repertoire. In blood, the top tumor clonotypes increased between baseline and 2 weeks post-radiation and then shrank by 4 weeks, which suggests that tumor-resident clones expanded only transiently.

The time point label, read with the paper, signifies: baseline pretreatment blood. The sample's treatment or condition label, in plain terms: 15 Gy SBRT to primary tumor, nephrectomy 4 weeks later. Serial peripheral blood from radiation-treated patients was sampled at baseline, 2 weeks and 4 weeks after SBRT to track tumor-enriched clonotypes. Every patient's renal cell carcinoma showed clear cell pathology. The QIAamp DNA Blood Mini Kit (Qiagen) was used to prepare genomic DNA for TCR sequencing. Only samples passing all quality control checks were included in the analyses. Reading the germline V gene gives CDR1 MRHNA and CDR2 SNTAGT. From cysteine to phenylalanine, the CDR3 is 16 amino acids long. Only the CDR3 region is kept as DNA, spanning 48 bases read in frame from base 1. TCR beta libraries were generated from genomic DNA with the immunoSEQ kit, following the manufacturer's recommendations. Library preparation used a first multiplex PCR with proprietary primers, then a second PCR adding unique barcodes, with bead cleanups after each round. A kit-provided positive control reaction and a negative control reaction were included in every sample batch. The final libraries were assessed on an Agilent 4200 TapeStation D1000 ScreenTape, pooled by volume, and quantified by qPCR. Sequencing ran on an Illumina NextSeq500 with a MidOutput 150-cycle cartridge, using 156 Read1 and 15 Index1 cycles with kit custom primers. The pooled library was loaded at about 1 pM, with a 20% PhiX control spiked in. The source study handled its data this way. The vendor-processed data were analyzed in R, and a clonotype was defined as all T cells that share the same CDR3 nucleotide sequence. In the clone abundance analyses, frequencies in each sample were normalized to that sample's 10,000 most abundant clones. Public T cell clones, which averaged fewer than five per sample, were excluded before analysis. A difference in abundance of at least 32-fold between compartments was used to define tumor-enriched and baseline blood-enriched clonotypes. A beta-binomial differential abundance model was applied to find clonotypes that expanded or contracted between blood time points. Similarity between tumor and blood repertoires was quantified using the Baroni-Urbani and Buser coefficient, and groups were compared with two-tailed Wilcoxon tests in R. The source is immuneACCESS, and TCRdb retained only in-frame sequences with V and J called. Part of the clones is not carried over; for the studies checked, unresolved V genes explain less than half of this, and the remainder is unexplained. V and J calls and clone size are given by that table; D and trimming were obtained from the DNA. The sample yields 100,000 to 150,000 clones; roughly 85% were counted once. The top ten clones comprise 2.5% to 3.5% of the sample.

For this clone: What antigen it recognizes has not been identified. One junction end disagrees with the germline gene, perhaps due to a read error.

The chain is encoded by TRBV6-4 joined to TRBJ2-5; no D segment can be confidently identified. The sequence came from a woman aged 60 to 75 with renal cell carcinoma. Sequenced here: blood, sampled from a patient whose treatment included radiotherapy and nephrectomy. Read as DNA, the sequence is TGTGCCAGCTGTGATGAGAAAGCTATCCACCAAGAGACCCAGTACTTC. This translates into CASCDEKAIHQETQYF.